The 22 T cell receptor beta chains below come from one sample, sequenced in a study of cytomegalovirus exposure and HLA in healthy donors. The PCR was carried out with 60 Vbeta primers and 13 Jbeta primers. Profiled with immunoSEQ multiplex PCR; TCRdb holds only in-frame clones, not every one. The sample holds 110,000 to 150,000 clones. The sequencing sample was made of PBMCs. Receptors were obtained from a male donor in good health and CMV-seronegative.

The chain recombines TRBV7-9 with TRBJ2-2; TRBD2 is a possible D gene (5 bases). CDR1 is SEHNR and CDR2 is FQNEAQ in the germline V gene (reference sequence). The germline V and J ends were trimmed by 3 bases and 1 base, with 12 bases remaining between them. The CDR3 has 16 amino acids. CDR3 in amino acids: CASSFSEGKNTGELFF. DNA for the CDR3: TGTGCCAGCAGCTTCAGTGAGGGAAAGAACACCGGGGAGCTGTTTTTT.

The chain recombines TRBV7-9 with TRBJ2-2; 8 nucleotides match TRBD1. V gave up 4 bases and J gave up 8 bases; unmatched junction bases: 9. CDR3 length equals 15 residues. Germline lookup yields CDR1 SEHNR and CDR2 FQNEAQ (reference sequence). The CDR3 DNA is TGTGCCAGCAGCTCTACACAGGGGGGTCGAGGGGAGCTGTTTTTT. Encoded protein: CASSSTQGGRGELFF.

V gene TRBV6-4 combines with J gene TRBJ2-1, with TRBD2 matching 10 bases. J gave up 7 bases and V 6 bases, and 12 bases lay outside the gene matches. Germline V gene data show CDR1 as MRHNA and CDR2 as SNTAGT. This CDR3 comprises 16 residues. For the CDR3, the DNA is TGTGCCAGCAGAGCCTTAGCGGGAGGAAATGAAAATGAGCAGTTCTTC. Its protein product is CASRALAGGNENEQFF.

The chain links TRBV30 to TRBJ2-7; TRBD2 matches at 9 bases. Trimming at V came to 5 bases and at J to 3 bases, leaving 5 bases not matched to a gene. The CDR3 totals 13 residues. The germline V gene encodes CDR1 GTSNPN and CDR2 SVGIG (reference sequence). The chain's CDR3 is CAWGRLAVYEQYF. The CDR3, as DNA: TGTGCCTGGGGGCGACTAGCGGTCTACGAGCAGTACTTC.

The gene calls are TRBV6-6 and TRBJ1-2; tentatively, D is TRBD1 (5 bases). This CDR3 has 12 residues. Per the germline V gene, CDR1 is MNHNY and CDR2 is SVGAGI (reference sequence). With 5 bases removed from V and 8 bases from J, the gap between germline ends came to 12 bases. CDR3 amino acids: CASSTRQTGYTF. The CDR3 DNA is TGTGCCAGCAGTACCCGACAGACGGGCTACACCTTC.

The V and J genes are TRBV5-6 and TRBJ2-1; TRBD1 matches 8 bases. CDR1 and CDR2 (germline): SGHDT, YYEEEE. Unmatched junction bases numbered 10, after V lost 3 bases and J lost 8 bases. The CDR3 spans 15 residues. CDR3 DNA sequence: TGTGCCAGCAGCTATGGGGACAGGCCTTTGTATGAGCAGTTCTTC. This encodes CASSYGDRPLYEQFF.

The rearrangement joins TRBV28 to TRBJ1-1; the D is unclear. Trimming cost V 2 bases and J 0 bases, with 7 bases left between them. Germline V lookup: CDR1 MDHEN, CDR2 SYDVKM. The CDR3 contains 14 residues. The CDR3 loop reads CASSLEELNTEAFF. CDR3 bases: TGTGCCAGCAGTTTAGAGGAATTGAACACTGAAGCTTTCTTT.

This chain joins TRBV4-1 and TRBJ2-2; D may be TRBD2 (6 bases). CDR3 size: 14 residues. Trimming took off 4 bases at V and 7 bases at J, with 13 bases between the two ends. Per germline, CDR1 MGHRA and CDR2 YSYEKL. In DNA form, the CDR3 reads TGCGCCAGCAGCCGACTAGAAAAGGGCGGGGAGCTGTTTTTT. Encoded protein: CASSRLEKGGELFF.

J is TRBJ1-4 and V is TRBV14; TRBD1 aligns across 7 bases. Germline V gene sequence: CDR1 SGHDN, CDR2 FVKESK. V lost 0 bases, J lost 6 bases, and 10 bases stayed unmatched. The CDR3 spans 17 residues. The chain's CDR3 is CASSQDRAKTGYEKLFF. The CDR3 nucleotides are TGTGCCAGCAGCCAAGATCGGGCGAAGACAGGGTATGAAAAACTGTTTTTT.

The CDR3 nucleotides read TGTGCCAGCAGCACGGGTAATTCTGGAAACACCATATATTTT. Translating gives CASSTGNSGNTIYF. The chain recombines TRBV5-5 with TRBJ1-3; D is undetermined. The CDR3 runs 14 residues. Trimming stripped 4 bases from V and 1 base from J, with 9 bases between. Germline CDR1 and CDR2: SGHKS and YYEKEE (reference sequence).

V and J are TRBV7-2 and TRBJ2-4; D perhaps matches TRBD2 (6 bases). This CDR3 comprises 16 residues. Trimming left V 5 bases short and J 1 base short, with 15 bases between. Germline values: CDR1 SGHTA, CDR2 FQGNSA. The CDR3 reads CASSGGTAVAKNIQYF. The CDR3 nucleotides are TGTGCCAGCAGCGGGGGGACCGCCGTGGCCAAAAACATTCAGTACTTC.

This chain joins TRBV30 and TRBJ1-2; unclear D gene. Trimming pared 4 bases from V and 3 bases from J, leaving 6 bases between. This CDR3 has 11 residues. Per germline, CDR1 GTSNPN and CDR2 SVGIG (reference sequence). In nucleotides, the CDR3 is TGTGCCTGGACAGAAGACTATGGCTACACCTTC. It specifies CAWTEDYGYTF. Together with reference TRBV30 and TRBJ1-2, the CDR3 gives the full variable domain: SQTIHQWPATLVQPVGSPLSLECTVEGTSNPNLYWYRQAAGRGLQLLFYSVGIGQISSEVPQNLSASRPQDRQFILSSKKLLLSDSGFYLCAWTEDYGYTFGSGTRLTVV.

The chain combines TRBV5-6 with TRBJ2-5; D is unclear. There are 17 residues in the CDR3. Germline values: CDR1 SGHDT, CDR2 YYEEEE. Trimming took off 0 bases at V and 0 bases at J, with 15 bases between the two ends. CDR3 loop: CASSLALVQPYQETQYF. CDR3 bases: TGTGCCAGCAGCTTGGCCTTGGTACAGCCTTACCAAGAGACCCAGTACTTC.

The chain joins TRBV2 to TRBJ2-7; a possible D gene is TRBD2 (6 bases). V lost 4 bases and J lost 0, with 13 bases in between. Germline V lookup: CDR1 SNHLY, CDR2 FYNNEI. The length of the CDR3 is 15 residues. Here the CDR3 reads CASSASQTSSYEQYF. CDR3 sequence (DNA): TGTGCCAGCAGTGCCAGTCAGACTAGCTCCTACGAGCAGTACTTC.

The V gene is TRBV14, the J gene TRBJ2-3; TRBD2 might be the D (6 bases). The V and J ends lost 4 bases and 2 bases respectively, with 13 bases between them. This CDR3 has 15 amino acids. The germline CDR1 and CDR2 sequences are SGHDN and FVKESK. CDR3 protein: CASSLLTSATDTQYF. For the CDR3, the DNA is TGTGCCAGCAGCCTTCTGACTAGTGCCACAGATACGCAGTATTTT.

The V gene is TRBV25-1, the J gene TRBJ2-3; 14 nucleotides agree with TRBD2. Germline CDR1 MGHDK, CDR2 SYGVNS. After removal of 4 bases from V and 8 bases from J, the junction contained 8 bases not matched to a gene. The CDR3 is made up of 16 amino acids. For the CDR3, the DNA is TGTGCCAGCAGTGCCGGACTAGCGGGAGGTCGTTCTACGCAGTATTTT. Its translation: CASSAGLAGGRSTQYF.

V and J are TRBV30 and TRBJ2-2; the D gene is possibly TRBD2 (6 bases). The CDR3 length is 19 residues. Trimming removed 0 bases from V and 0 bases from J, with 20 bases in between. Per the germline V gene, CDR1 is GTSNPN and CDR2 is SVGIG (reference sequence). CDR3 DNA: TGTGCCTGGAGTGTATTCGGGGGAGAGGGGAAATCGAACACCGGGGAGCTGTTTTTT. Amino acid sequence: CAWSVFGGEGKSNTGELFF.

V is TRBV6-5 and J is TRBJ1-4; D gene uncertain. The CDR3 loop spans 12 amino acids. The germline gives CDR1 MNHEY, CDR2 SVGAGI. Between the trimmed V and J ends, which lost 5 bases and 8 bases, there was a span of 9 bases. In DNA form, the CDR3 reads TGTGCCAGCAGTCCCGAACGGGAAAAACTGTTTTTT. It encodes CASSPEREKLFF.

This chain connects TRBV5-1 to TRBJ1-6; no definite D call. The CDR3 is 14 residues long. V was cut by 1 base and J by 10 bases, with 12 bases left in between. Germline CDR1 and CDR2: SGHRS and YFSETQ. CDR3 protein: CASSLFASPSPLHF. For the CDR3, the DNA is TGCGCCAGCAGCTTGTTTGCGTCCCCATCACCCCTCCACTTT.

This chain joins TRBV7-3 and TRBJ2-1; the match to TRBD2 covers 10 bases. The J segment lost 2 bases and the V segment lost 5 bases, leaving 3 bases of the junction unmatched. Germline CDR1 and CDR2: SGHTA and FQGTGA. The CDR3 is made up of 15 amino acids. CDR3 sequence (DNA): TGTGCCAGCAGCGGGGGGACTAGCGCCTACAATGAGCAGTTCTTC. This codes for CASSGGTSAYNEQFF. Variable domain in full (rest from reference TRBV7-3 and TRBJ2-1): GAGVSQTPSNKVTEKGKYVELRCDPISGHTALYWYRQSLGQGPEFLIYFQGTGAADDSGLPNDRFFAVRPEGSVSTLKIQRTERGDSAVYLCASSGGTSAYNEQFFGPGTRLTVL.

V and J are TRBV28 and TRBJ1-2; 7 bases align to TRBD1. This CDR3 has 14 amino acids. Germline CDR1 is MDHEN and CDR2 is SYDVKM. Losses at the gene ends were 6 bases for V and 8 bases for J; bases not matched to a gene: 12. The DNA for the CDR3 is TGTGCCAGCAGCTCCTTACGGACAGGAAGGGGCTACACCTTC. Protein product: CASSSLRTGRGYTF.

The CDR3: CSVEVGTGELFF. CDR3 bases: TGCAGCGTTGAAGTCGGGACCGGGGAGCTGTTTTTT. The V gene is TRBV29-1, the J gene TRBJ2-2; D is unclear. The CDR3 runs to 12 residues. From germline, CDR1 is SQVTM and CDR2 ANQGSEA. V dropped 1 base and J dropped 5 bases, with 5 bases sitting between them.